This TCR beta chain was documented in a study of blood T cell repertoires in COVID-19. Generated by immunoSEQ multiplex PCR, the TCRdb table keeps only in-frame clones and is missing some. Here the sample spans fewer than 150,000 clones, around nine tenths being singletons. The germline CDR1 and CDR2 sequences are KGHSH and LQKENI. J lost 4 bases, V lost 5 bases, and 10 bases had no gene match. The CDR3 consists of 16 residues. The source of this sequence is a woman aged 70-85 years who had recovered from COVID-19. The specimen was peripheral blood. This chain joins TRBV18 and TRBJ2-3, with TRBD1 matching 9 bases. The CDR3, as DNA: TGTGCCAGCTCATCACGGGCGACAGGGGGGGCAGATACGCAGTATTTT. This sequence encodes CASSSRATGGADTQYF.